This T cell receptor (beta chain) was sequenced for a study of beta chain features in type 1 diabetes. General study results and limits: Shorter TCRB CDR3s, moderately but significantly so, marked every one of the four CD4+ subsets in Type 1 diabetes patients.

This clone has only a few counts. Its antigen remains unknown. The sequenced template was cDNA made from the entire isolated RNA. Produced via immunoSEQ multiplex PCR; TCRdb's table is partial and in-frame only. This repertoire shows 300,000 to 400,000 clones, approximately 12% found once; its top ten account for nearly 0.015%. There are 13 residues in the CDR3. V gave up 4 bases and J gave up 11 bases; unmatched junction bases: 9. The germline CDR1 and CDR2 sequences are SGHNT and YYREEE (reference sequence). The sequenced sample consisted of naive CD4+ T cells from blood. This rearrangement joins TRBV5-4 to TRBJ2-3, with TRBD2 matching 8 bases. The TCR comes from a woman between 18 and 30 years old with type 1 diabetes. The CDR3 region has the DNA TGTGCCAGCAGCCCCAACGGGGGGGCGGTGCAGTATTTT. The encoded protein is CASSPNGGAVQYF.